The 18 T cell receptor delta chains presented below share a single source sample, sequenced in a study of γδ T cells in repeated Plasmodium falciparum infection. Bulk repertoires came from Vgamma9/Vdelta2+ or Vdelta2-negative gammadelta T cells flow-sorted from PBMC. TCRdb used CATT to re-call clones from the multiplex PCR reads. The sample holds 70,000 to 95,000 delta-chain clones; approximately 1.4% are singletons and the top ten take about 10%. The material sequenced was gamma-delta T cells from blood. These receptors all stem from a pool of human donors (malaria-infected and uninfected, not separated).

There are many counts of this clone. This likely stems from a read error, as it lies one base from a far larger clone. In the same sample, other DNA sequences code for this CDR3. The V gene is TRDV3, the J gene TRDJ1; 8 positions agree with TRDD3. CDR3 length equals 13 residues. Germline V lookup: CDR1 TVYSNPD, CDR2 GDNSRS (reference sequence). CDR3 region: CAFTGGPTDKLIF. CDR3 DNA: TGTGCCTTTACTGGGGGACCCACCGATAAACTCATCTTC.

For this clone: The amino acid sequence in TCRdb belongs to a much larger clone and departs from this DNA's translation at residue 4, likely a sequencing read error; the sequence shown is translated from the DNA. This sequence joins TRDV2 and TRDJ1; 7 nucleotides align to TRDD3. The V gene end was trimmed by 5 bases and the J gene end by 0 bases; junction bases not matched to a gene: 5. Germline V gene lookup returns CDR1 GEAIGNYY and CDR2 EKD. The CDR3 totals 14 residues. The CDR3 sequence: CACGNWGNTDKLIF. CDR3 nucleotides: TGTGCCTGTGGCAATTGGGGGAACACCGATAAACTCATCTTT.

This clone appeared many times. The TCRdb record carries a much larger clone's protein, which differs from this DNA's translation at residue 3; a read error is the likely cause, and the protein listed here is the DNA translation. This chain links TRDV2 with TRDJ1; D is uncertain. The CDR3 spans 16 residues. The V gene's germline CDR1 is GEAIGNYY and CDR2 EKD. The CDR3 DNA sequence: TGTGCCCGTGACACAGGCGAAGGACCCACCACCGATAAACTCATCTTT. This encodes CARDTGEGPTTDKLIF.

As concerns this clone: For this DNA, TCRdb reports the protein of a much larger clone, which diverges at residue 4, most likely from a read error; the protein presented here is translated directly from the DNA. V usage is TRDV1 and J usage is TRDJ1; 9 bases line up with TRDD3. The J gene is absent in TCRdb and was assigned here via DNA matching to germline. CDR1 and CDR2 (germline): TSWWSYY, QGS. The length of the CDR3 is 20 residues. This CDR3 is CALREASTYCRGYGLDKLIF. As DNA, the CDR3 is TGTGCTCTTAGGGAAGCTAGTACCTACTGTAGGGGATACGGGCTCGATAAACTCATCTTT.

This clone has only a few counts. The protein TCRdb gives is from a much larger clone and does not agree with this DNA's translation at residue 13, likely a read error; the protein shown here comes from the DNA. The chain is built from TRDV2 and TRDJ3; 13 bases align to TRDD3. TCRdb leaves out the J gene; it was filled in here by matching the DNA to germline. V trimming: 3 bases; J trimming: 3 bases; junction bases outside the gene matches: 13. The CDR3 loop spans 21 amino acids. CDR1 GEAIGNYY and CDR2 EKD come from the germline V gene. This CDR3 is CACDEVLGDTPRFWDTRQMFF. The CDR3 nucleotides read TGTGCCTGTGACGAGGTACTGGGGGATACGCCCCGTTTCTGGGACACCCGACAGATGTTTTTC.

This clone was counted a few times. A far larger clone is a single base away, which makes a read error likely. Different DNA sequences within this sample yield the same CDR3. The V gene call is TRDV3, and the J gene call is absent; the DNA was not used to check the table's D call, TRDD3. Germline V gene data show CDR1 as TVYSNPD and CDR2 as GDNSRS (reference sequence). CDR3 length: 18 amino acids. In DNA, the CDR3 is TGTGCCCCACTTCCGCTACTTACTGGGGGATTAGGAACCGATAAACTCATCTTC. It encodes CAPLPLLTGGLGTDKLIF.

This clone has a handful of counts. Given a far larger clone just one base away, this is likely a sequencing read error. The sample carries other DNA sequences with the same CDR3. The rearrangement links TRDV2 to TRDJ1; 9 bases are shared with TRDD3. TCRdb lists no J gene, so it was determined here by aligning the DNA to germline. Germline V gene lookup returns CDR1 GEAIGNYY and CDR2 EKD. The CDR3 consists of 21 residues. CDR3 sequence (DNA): TGTGCCTGTGACCGCTTGGTTCCTACGAGTACTGGGGGACAGTACACCGACAAACTCATCTTT. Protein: CACDRLVPTSTGGQYTDKLIF.

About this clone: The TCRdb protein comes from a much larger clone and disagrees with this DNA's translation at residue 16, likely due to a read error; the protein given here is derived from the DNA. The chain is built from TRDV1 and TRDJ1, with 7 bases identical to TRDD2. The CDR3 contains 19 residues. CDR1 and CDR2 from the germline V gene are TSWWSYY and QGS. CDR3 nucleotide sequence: TGTGCTCTTGGGGAACTTCCGGCCTTCCTTTCCCCATACACCGATAGACTCATCTTT. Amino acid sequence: CALGELPAFLSPYTDRLIF.

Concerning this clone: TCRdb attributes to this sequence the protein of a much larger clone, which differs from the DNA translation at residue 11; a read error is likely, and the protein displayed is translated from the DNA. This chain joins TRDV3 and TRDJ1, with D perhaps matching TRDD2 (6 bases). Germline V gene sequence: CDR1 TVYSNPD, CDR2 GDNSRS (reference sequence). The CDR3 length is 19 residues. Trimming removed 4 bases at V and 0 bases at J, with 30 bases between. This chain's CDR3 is CASSLPTPNPSVYTDKLIF. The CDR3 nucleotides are TGTGCCTCCAGCCTTCCAACTCCGAATCCCTCCGTATACACCGATAAACTCATCTTT.

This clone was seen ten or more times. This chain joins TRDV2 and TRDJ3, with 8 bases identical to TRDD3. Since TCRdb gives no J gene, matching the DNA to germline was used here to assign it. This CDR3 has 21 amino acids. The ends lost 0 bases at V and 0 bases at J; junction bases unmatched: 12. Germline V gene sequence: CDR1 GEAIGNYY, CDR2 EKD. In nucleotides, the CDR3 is TGTGCCTGTGACACCGTCGGCTGGGGGACCTCGAGCTCCTGGGACACCCGACAGATGTTTTTC. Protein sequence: CACDTVGWGTSSSWDTRQMFF.

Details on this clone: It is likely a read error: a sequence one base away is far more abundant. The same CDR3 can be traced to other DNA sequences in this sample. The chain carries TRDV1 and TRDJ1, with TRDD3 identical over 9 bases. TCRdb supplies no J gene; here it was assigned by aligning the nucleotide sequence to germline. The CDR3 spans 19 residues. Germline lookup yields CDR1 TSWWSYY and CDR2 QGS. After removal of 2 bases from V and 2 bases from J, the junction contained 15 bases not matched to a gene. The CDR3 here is CALGEEGPTRGYGTDKLIF. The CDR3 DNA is TGTGCTCTTGGGGAAGAGGGCCCTACCCGGGGATACGGGACCGATAAACTCATCTTT.

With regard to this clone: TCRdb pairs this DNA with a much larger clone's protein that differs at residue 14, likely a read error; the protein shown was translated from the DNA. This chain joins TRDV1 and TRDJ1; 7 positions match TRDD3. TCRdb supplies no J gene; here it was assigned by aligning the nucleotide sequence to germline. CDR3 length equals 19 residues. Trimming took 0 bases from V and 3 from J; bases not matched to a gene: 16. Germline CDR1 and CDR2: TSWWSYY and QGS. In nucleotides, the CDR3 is TGTGCTCTTGGGGAACTGACGCCGCCCCTCTGGGGGGCCGCCGATAAACTCATCTTT. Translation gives CALGELTPPLWGAADKLIF.

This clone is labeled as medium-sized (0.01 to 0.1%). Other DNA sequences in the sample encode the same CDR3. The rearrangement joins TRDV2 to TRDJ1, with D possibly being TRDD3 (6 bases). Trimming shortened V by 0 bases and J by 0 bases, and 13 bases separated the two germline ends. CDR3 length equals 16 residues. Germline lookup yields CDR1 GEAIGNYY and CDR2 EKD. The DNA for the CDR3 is TGTGCCTGTGACACCGTGGCTGGGGCGTACACCGATAAACTCATCTTT. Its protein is CACDTVAGAYTDKLIF.

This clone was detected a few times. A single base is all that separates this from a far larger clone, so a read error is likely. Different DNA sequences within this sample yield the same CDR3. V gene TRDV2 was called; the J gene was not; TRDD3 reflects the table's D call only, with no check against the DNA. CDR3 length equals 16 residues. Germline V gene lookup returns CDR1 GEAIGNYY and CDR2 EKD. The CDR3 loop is CACDTSHGGGTDKLIF. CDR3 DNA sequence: TGTGCCTGTGACACTTCTCATGGTGGGGGGACCGATAAACTCATCTTC.

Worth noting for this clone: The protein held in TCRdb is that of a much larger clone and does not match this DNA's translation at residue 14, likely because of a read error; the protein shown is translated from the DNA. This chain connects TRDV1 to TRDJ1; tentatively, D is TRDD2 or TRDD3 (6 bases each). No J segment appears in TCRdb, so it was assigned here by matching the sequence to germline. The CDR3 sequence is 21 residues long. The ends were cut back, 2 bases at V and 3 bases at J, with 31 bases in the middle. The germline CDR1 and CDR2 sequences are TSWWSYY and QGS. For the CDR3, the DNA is TGTGCTCTTGGGGAAAGTATCCTACAAAACATTTGGGGGGTACGCGCCGATAAACTCATCTTT. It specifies CALGESILQNIWGVRADKLIF.

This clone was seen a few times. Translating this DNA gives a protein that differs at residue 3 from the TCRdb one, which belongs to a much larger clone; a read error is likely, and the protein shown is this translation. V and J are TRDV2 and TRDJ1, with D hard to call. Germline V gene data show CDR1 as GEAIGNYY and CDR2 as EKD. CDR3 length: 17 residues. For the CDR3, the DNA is TGTGCCCGTGACACCGTAAGTACCCAACCCAACACCGATAAACTCATCTTT. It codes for CARDTVSTQPNTDKLIF.

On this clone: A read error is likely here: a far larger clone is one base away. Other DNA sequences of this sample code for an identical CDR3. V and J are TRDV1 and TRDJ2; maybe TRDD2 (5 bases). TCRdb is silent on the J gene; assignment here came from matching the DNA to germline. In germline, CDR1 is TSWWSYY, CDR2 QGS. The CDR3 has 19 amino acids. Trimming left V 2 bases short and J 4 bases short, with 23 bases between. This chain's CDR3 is CALGESVILRVKRTAQLFF. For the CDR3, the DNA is TGTGCTCTTGGGGAATCGGTAATCCTAAGGGTGAAGAGGACAGCACAACTCTTCTTT.

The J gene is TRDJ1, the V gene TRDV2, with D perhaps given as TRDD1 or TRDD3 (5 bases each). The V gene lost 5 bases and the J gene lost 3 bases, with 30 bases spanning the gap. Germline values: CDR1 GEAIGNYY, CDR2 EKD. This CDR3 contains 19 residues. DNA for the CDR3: TGTGCCTGTGTCACACTTCAGCTTAAATACGGACGGGGCGCCGATAAACTCATCTTT. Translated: CACVTLQLKYGRGADKLIF.